This T cell receptor beta chain was identified during a study of spatial heterogeneity in lung cancer. General observations from the study: Ubiquitous expanded tumor TCRs were observed in blood more at resection than follow-up.

TCRdb used MiXCR to reprocess the 5' RACE reads, holding one entry per CDR3 protein. The data contain more than 10,000 distinct CDR3 sequences, 12% to 15% of them singletons. For this clonotype: Its antigen is still unknown.

As for time point: sample taken at primary tumor resection. No cells were sorted before sequencing. The whole RNA sequenced was extracted from tumor, nontumor lung or frozen PBMC. Germline V gene sequence: CDR1 LGHNT, CDR2 FRNRAP. This CDR3 has 14 amino acids. V was trimmed by 5 bases and J by 8 bases, leaving 16 bases between them. The sequence was collected from a male donor with early-stage non-small cell lung cancer. This chain uses TRBV12-5 with TRBJ2-1, with D maybe TRBD2 (6 bases). The sample in question was PBMCs, obtained at surgery. The CDR3 reads CASGPPGLPHEQFF. Here the CDR3 DNA reads TGTGCTAGTGGTCCGCCGGGACTCCCCCATGAGCAGTTCTTC. Complete variable domain (other parts from reference TRBV12-5 and TRBJ2-1): DARVTQTPRHKVTEMGQEVTMRCQPILGHNTVFWYRQTMMQGLELLAYFRNRAPLDDSGMPKDRFSAEMPDATLATLKIQPSEPRDSAVYFCASGPPGLPHEQFFGPGTRLTVL.